This is a list of T cell receptor beta chains from one sample in a study of T cells in Graves' hyperthyroidism and ophthalmopathy. TCRdb redid the calling of the multiplex PCR reads with MiXCR, one entry per CDR3 protein. The data show fewer than 750,000 distinct CDR3 sequences, with around 15% seen just once and about an eighth held by the top ten. Source material: blood. The source of these receptors is a woman aged 45-60 years with Graves' ophthalmopathy. The CDR3 runs from the conserved cysteine through the conserved F or W. A D gene is named only where the DNA matches it firmly. Clone size is given for some rows only: seen once, a few or many times, or a class if the clone is expanded.

abundance,d_gene,v_gene,j_gene,CDR3aa,CDR3nt
many,-,TRBV5-1,TRBJ2-1,CASSLVALRLGNEQFF,TGCGCCAGCAGCTTGGTAGCACTTCGTTTGGGCAATGAGCAGTTCTTC
few,-,TRBV7-2,TRBJ1-6,CASSGYRDISPLHF,TGTGCCAGCAGCGGGTACAGGGATATCTCACCCCTCCACTTT
few,-,TRBV15,TRBJ2-1,CATTLQGNEQFF,TGTGCCACCACACTACAGGGCAATGAGCAGTTCTTC
few,-,TRBV7-9,TRBJ1-2,CASSLVSESAGYTF,TGTGCCAGCAGCTTAGTGTCAGAATCGGCTGGCTACACCTTC
-,TRBD1,TRBV6-2/TRBV6-3,TRBJ1-5,CASSLGQFNQPQHF,TGTGCCAGCAGCCTGGGACAGTTCAATCAGCCCCAGCATTTT
many,TRBD2,TRBV7-3,TRBJ2-7,CASSLDRTSEQYF,TGTGCCAGCAGCTTAGATAGGACTAGCGAGCAGTACTTC
many,TRBD1,TRBV20-1,TRBJ1-5,CSAKTGVDQPQHF,TGCAGTGCTAAAACAGGGGTGGATCAGCCCCAGCATTTT
-,TRBD1,TRBV28,TRBJ1-2,CASSFGQAYGYTF,TGTGCCAGCAGTTTCGGACAGGCCTATGGCTACACCTTC
many,-,TRBV27,TRBJ2-7,CASGVGPGHPYEQYF,TGTGCCAGCGGCGTTGGACCGGGACATCCCTACGAGCAGTACTTC
few,-,TRBV12-3/TRBV12-4,TRBJ2-1,CASSLPSDNEQFF,TGTGCCAGCAGTTTACCCAGCGACAATGAGCAGTTCTTC
many,-,TRBV28,TRBJ1-5,CASSLRRGFGNQPQHF,TGTGCCAGCAGTTTGCGCAGGGGTTTTGGCAATCAGCCCCAGCATTTT
many,-,TRBV7-9,TRBJ1-1,CASSLRAVMNTEAFF,TGTGCCAGCAGCTTGAGGGCAGTCATGAACACTGAAGCTTTCTTT
many,-,TRBV25-1,TRBJ2-1,CASSELGGQETTNEQFF,TGTGCCAGCAGTGAATTGGGTGGGCAGGAAACGACCAATGAGCAGTTCTTC
many,-,TRBV7-2,TRBJ1-1,CASSLAYWAEGVATEAFF,TGTGCCAGCAGCTTAGCGTATTGGGCAGAAGGAGTGGCCACTGAAGCTTTCTTT
many,TRBD2,TRBV7-3,TRBJ2-3,CASSSSGLAGSDTQYF,TGTGCCAGCAGCTCGTCGGGACTAGCGGGATCTGATACGCAGTATTTT
many,-,TRBV28,TRBJ1-1,CASTGNLNTEAFF,TGTGCCAGCACCGGGAACCTTAACACTGAAGCTTTCTTT
many,-,TRBV20-1,TRBJ2-1,CSASGSVSYNEQFF,TGCAGTGCTAGCGGGAGTGTTTCCTACAATGAGCAGTTCTTC
few,-,TRBV7-9,TRBJ2-7,CASSFQGSDEQYF,TGTGCCAGCAGCTTTCAGGGGTCGGACGAGCAGTACTTC
few,TRBD2,TRBV6-2/TRBV6-3,TRBJ2-7,CASLGTSGRATYEQYF,TGTGCCAGCCTCGGGACTAGCGGGAGGGCCACCTACGAGCAGTACTTC
-,-,TRBV20-1,TRBJ2-5,CSAPPEQNQETQYF,TGCAGTGCCCCCCCGGAACAGAACCAAGAGACCCAGTACTTC
-,TRBD1,TRBV6-2/TRBV6-3,TRBJ2-2,CASSSLQGFAGELFF,TGTGCCAGCAGTTCCTTACAGGGGTTTGCCGGGGAGCTGTTTTTT
many,-,TRBV6-2/TRBV6-3,TRBJ2-7,CASSYGQNALLKGEQYF,TGTGCCAGCAGTTATGGGCAGAACGCCCTCCTTAAGGGGGAGCAGTACTTC
many,TRBD1,TRBV12-3/TRBV12-4,TRBJ2-3,CASSLGDRGITDTQYF,TGTGCCAGCAGTTTAGGGGACAGGGGTATCACAGATACGCAGTATTTT
many,TRBD2,TRBV4-1,TRBJ2-4,CASSQELLAGGWAKNIQYF,TGCGCCAGCAGCCAAGAACTACTAGCGGGAGGGTGGGCCAAAAACATTCAGTACTTC